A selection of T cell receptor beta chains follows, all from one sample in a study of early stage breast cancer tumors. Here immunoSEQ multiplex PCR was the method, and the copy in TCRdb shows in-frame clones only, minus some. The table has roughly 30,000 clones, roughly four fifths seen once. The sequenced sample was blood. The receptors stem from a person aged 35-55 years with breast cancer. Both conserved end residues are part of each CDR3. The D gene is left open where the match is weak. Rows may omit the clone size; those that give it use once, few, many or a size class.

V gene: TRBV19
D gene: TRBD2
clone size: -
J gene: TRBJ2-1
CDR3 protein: CASSLGEGPYNEQFF
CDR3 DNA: TGTGCCAGTAGTCTTGGGGAGGGCCCTTACAATGAGCAGTTCTTC

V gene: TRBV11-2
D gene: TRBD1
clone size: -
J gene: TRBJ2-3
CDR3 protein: CASSLQGETQYF
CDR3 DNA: TGTGCCAGCAGCTTGCAGGGGGAGACGCAGTATTTT

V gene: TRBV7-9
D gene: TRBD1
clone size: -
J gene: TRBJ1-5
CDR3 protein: CASSRTGGNQPQHF
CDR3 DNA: TGTGCCAGCAGCCGGACAGGGGGGAATCAGCCCCAGCATTTT

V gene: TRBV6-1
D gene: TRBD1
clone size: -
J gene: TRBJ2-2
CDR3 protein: CANRQGGTGELFF
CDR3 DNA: TGTGCCAACCGACAGGGGGGCACCGGGGAGCTGTTTTTT

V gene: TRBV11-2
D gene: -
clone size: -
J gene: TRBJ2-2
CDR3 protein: CASSLGVAVNTGELFF
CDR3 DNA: TGTGCCAGCAGCTTAGGAGTAGCTGTGAACACCGGGGAGCTGTTTTTT

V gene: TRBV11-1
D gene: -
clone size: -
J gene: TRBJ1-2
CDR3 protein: CASSLFSTDDGYTF
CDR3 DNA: TGTGCCAGCAGCTTATTCTCGACTGACGATGGCTACACCTTC

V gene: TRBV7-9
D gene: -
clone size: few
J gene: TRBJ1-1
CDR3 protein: CASSSDVRGTEAFF
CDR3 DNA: TGTGCCAGCAGCTCAGACGTCCGAGGAACTGAAGCTTTCTTT

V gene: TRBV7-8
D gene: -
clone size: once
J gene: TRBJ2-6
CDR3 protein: CASSLAHRRSSGANVLTF
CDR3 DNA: TGTGCCAGCAGCTTAGCCCATCGACGGAGCTCTGGGGCCAACGTCCTGACTTTC

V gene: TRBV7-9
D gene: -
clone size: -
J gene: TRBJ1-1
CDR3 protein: CASSGGTENTEAFF
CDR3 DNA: TGTGCCAGCAGCGGCGGGACCGAGAACACTGAAGCTTTCTTT

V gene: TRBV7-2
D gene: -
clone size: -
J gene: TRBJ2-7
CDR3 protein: CASTPGPTYEQYF
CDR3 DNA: TGTGCCAGCACCCCCGGCCCCACCTACGAGCAGTACTTC

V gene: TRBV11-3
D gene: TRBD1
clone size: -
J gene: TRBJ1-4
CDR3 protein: CASSLEAGQGNEKLFF
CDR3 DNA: TGTGCCAGCAGCTTAGAGGCGGGACAGGGGAATGAAAAACTGTTTTTT

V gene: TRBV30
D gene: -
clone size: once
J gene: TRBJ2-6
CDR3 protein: CAWSRGSGANVLTF
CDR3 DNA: TGTGCCTGGAGCAGGGGATCTGGGGCCAACGTCCTGACTTTC

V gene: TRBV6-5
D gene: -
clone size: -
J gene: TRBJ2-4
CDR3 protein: CASSYSYEVAKNIQYF
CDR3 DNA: TGTGCCAGCAGTTACTCGTATGAGGTGGCCAAAAACATTCAGTACTTC

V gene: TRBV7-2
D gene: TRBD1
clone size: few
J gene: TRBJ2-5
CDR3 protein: CASSRQGETQYF
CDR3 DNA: TGTGCCAGCAGTCGACAGGGAGAGACCCAGTACTTC

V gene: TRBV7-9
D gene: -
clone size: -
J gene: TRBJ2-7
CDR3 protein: CASSPRDGPSYEQYF
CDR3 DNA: TGTGCCAGCAGCCCCCGGGACGGGCCATCCTACGAGCAGTACTTC

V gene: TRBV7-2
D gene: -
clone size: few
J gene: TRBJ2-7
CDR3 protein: CASSLVGGAYEQYF
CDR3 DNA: TGTGCCAGCAGCTTAGTAGGGGGGGCCTACGAGCAGTACTTC

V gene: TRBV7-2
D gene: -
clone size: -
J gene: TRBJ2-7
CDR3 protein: CASSWDSGVYEQYF
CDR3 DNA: TGTGCCAGCAGCTGGGATTCCGGAGTCTACGAGCAGTACTTC

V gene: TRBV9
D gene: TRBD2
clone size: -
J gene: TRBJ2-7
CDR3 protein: CASSAGLASSYEQYF
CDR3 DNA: TGTGCCAGCAGCGCTGGACTAGCGAGCTCCTACGAGCAGTACTTC

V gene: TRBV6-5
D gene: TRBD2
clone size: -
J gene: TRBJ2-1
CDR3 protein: CASSYSRWTRVAEQFF
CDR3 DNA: TGTGCCAGCAGTTACTCGAGGTGGACTAGGGTAGCTGAGCAGTTCTTC

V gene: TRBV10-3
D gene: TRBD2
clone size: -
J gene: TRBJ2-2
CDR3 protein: CAISAGTSGNTGELFF
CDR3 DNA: TGTGCCATCAGTGCCGGGACTAGCGGGAACACCGGGGAGCTGTTTTTT

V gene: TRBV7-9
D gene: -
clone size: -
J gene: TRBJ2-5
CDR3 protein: CASSPKETQYF
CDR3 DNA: TGTGCCAGCAGCCCAAAAGAGACCCAGTACTTC